These 9 T cell receptor beta chains were all obtained from the same sample, sequenced in a study of blood T cell repertoires in COVID-19. Sequencing used immunoSEQ multiplex PCR; TCRdb keeps in-frame clones, though not all of them. The sample shows about 54,000 clones, 80% to 85% of them seen only once. Sequencing was carried out using peripheral blood. The receptors here all came from a human donor in a cohort sampled during active or convalescent COVID-19.

The gene calls are TRBV7-9 and TRBJ2-1, with TRBD2 identical over 8 bases. Germline V lookup: CDR1 SEHNR, CDR2 FQNEAQ (reference sequence). V trimming: 5 bases; J trimming: 7 bases; junction bases outside the gene matches: 10. The CDR3 contains 15 residues. CDR3 amino acids: CASSPGGAGYNEQFF. The CDR3, as DNA: TGTGCCAGCAGCCCCGGGGGGGCCGGTTATAATGAGCAGTTCTTC.

This chain links TRBV6-2 or TRBV6-3 with TRBJ1-6; D is uncertain. The germline V gene has CDR1 MNHEY and CDR2 SVGEGT. The CDR3 runs to 15 residues. The V end was cut by 6 bases, the J end by 5 bases, with 14 bases between. CDR3 in amino acids: CASSFDTRNNSPLHF. Here the CDR3 DNA reads TGTGCCAGCAGCTTTGACACACGGAATAATTCACCCCTCCACTTT.

This sequence joins TRBV6-1 and TRBJ1-5; 8 nucleotides agree with TRBD1. The V and J ends lost 2 bases and 2 bases, in that order; junction bases with no gene match: 5. The germline V gene encodes CDR1 MNHNS and CDR2 SASEGT. This CDR3 comprises 16 residues. The CDR3 loop is CASSETRGRGNQPQHF. CDR3 coding DNA: TGTGCCAGCAGTGAAACCAGGGGGCGCGGCAATCAGCCCCAGCATTTT.

This chain links TRBV7-2 with TRBJ2-7; D possibly corresponds to TRBD2 (6 bases). The CDR3 extends over 17 amino acids. Germline V gene data show CDR1 as SGHTA and CDR2 as FQGNSA. Trimming left V 2 bases short and J 2 bases short, with 19 bases between. The CDR3 DNA is TGTGCCAGCAGCTTAAAGCCCTCGGGAGCGGGTGCCTACGAGCAGTACTTC. It specifies CASSLKPSGAGAYEQYF.

Judged by abundance, this clone is large. The chain combines TRBV6-2 or TRBV6-3 with TRBJ1-2, with 8 bases that match TRBD1. The ends lost 2 bases at V and 6 bases at J; junction bases unmatched: 8. The CDR3 is 15 residues long. The V gene's germline CDR1 is MNHEY and CDR2 SVGEGT. The CDR3 bases are TGTGCCAGCAGTTACCCGACCCAGGGGGCGGATGGCTACACCTTC. It specifies CASSYPTQGADGYTF.

This clone appeared once. The genes are TRBV9 and TRBJ2-1, with D maybe TRBD1 (5 bases). CDR3 length: 13 amino acids. V lost 0 bases to trimming and J lost 7 bases, with 8 bases between them. Germline V lookup: CDR1 SGDLS, CDR2 YYNGEE. CDR3 region: CASSVAAGNEQFF. For the CDR3, the DNA is TGTGCCAGCAGCGTAGCCGCAGGGAATGAGCAGTTCTTC.

This chain connects TRBV27 to TRBJ2-7; D not resolved. The CDR3 length is 17 residues. The V end was cut by 0 bases, the J end by 7 bases, with 22 bases between. The germline V gene encodes CDR1 MNHEY and CDR2 SMNVEV (reference sequence). In nucleotides, the CDR3 is TGTGCCAGCAGTTTATCCCGGGTCAGTTGGCTGTTCGGAGAGCAGTACTTC. Protein sequence: CASSLSRVSWLFGEQYF.

This chain joins TRBV7-2 and TRBJ2-5, with D possibly matching TRBD2 (5 bases). The CDR3 has 11 residues. V shed 5 bases and J shed 5 bases, with 6 bases lying between them. Germline CDR1 is SGHTA and CDR2 is FQGNSA. CDR3 sequence (DNA): TGTGCCAGCAGCCGAGGGGAGACCCAGTACTTC. As protein: CASSRGETQYF.

The J gene is TRBJ2-3, the V gene TRBV27; weak D call: TRBD2 (5 bases). Germline V CDR1 and CDR2: MNHEY, SMNVEV (reference sequence). The CDR3 has 11 residues. V lost 5 bases to trimming and J lost 11 bases, with 11 bases between them. CDR3 in amino acids: CASSTSGKQYF. The CDR3 bases are TGTGCCAGCAGTACCTCCGGGAAGCAGTATTTT.